One sample yielded the 15 T cell receptor beta chains listed below, sequenced in a study of OX40 agonist ivuxolimab in advanced cancers. TCRdb keeps only in-frame clones here, not all; method: immunoSEQ multiplex PCR. Of some 70,000 clones in the sample, roughly nine tenths were seen once. The material was CD4+ or CD8+ T cells sorted from blood, obtained in a trial of the OX40 agonist ivuxolimab. The receptors come from an adult with an advanced solid tumor such as melanoma, head and neck, liver or kidney cancer.

In its sample, this clone was seen a few times. The gene calls are TRBV27 and TRBJ1-2; tentative D call: TRBD1 (5 bases). The germline V gene has CDR1 MNHEY and CDR2 SMNVEV (reference sequence). This CDR3 is 15 amino acids long. The germline V and J ends were trimmed by 1 base and 0 bases, with 9 bases remaining between them. The CDR3 sequence: CASSLLGGTNYGYTF. Written as DNA, the CDR3 is TGTGCCAGCAGTTTATTGGGGGGGACTAACTATGGCTACACCTTC.

The V and J genes are TRBV7-3 and TRBJ1-2; D unclear. The germline V and J ends were trimmed by 6 bases and 7 bases, with 15 bases remaining between them. This CDR3 is built from 13 residues. The germline gives CDR1 SGHTA, CDR2 FQGTGA. CDR3 nucleotides: TGTGCCAGCAGTTACGAGAGTGGGTTTGGCTACACCTTC. It specifies CASSYESGFGYTF.

The J gene is TRBJ1-4, the V gene TRBV9; no clear D. Germline V CDR1 and CDR2: SGDLS, YYNGEE. Trimming cost V 0 bases and J 7 bases, with 13 bases left between them. The CDR3 spans 15 residues. CDR3 protein: CASSVDGGYAEKLFF. The CDR3 nucleotides read TGTGCCAGCAGCGTAGATGGTGGGTATGCTGAAAAACTGTTTTTT.

This chain connects TRBV7-9 to TRBJ2-1; 14 bases fit TRBD2. V lost 6 bases, J lost 4 bases, and 8 bases stayed unmatched. Germline lookup yields CDR1 SEHNR and CDR2 FQNEAQ (reference sequence). The length of the CDR3 is 17 residues. The DNA of the CDR3 is TGTGCCAGCAGTCACGGGGGACTAGCGGGAGAGTACAATGAGCAGTTCTTC. It is translated as CASSHGGLAGEYNEQFF.

The V call is TRBV28, the J call TRBJ2-1; 7 bases agree with TRBD2. Germline-derived CDR1 and CDR2 are MDHEN and SYDVKM. Trimming cost V 2 bases and J 5 bases; bases outside gene matches: 3. This CDR3 is built from 14 residues. CDR3 in DNA: TGTGCCAGCAGTTTAGGGCTAGCGGACAATGAGCAGTTCTTC. Protein: CASSLGLADNEQFF.

This chain uses TRBV7-2 with TRBJ1-1; D is ambiguous. The germline gives CDR1 SGHTA, CDR2 FQGNSA. The CDR3 consists of 14 residues. V lost 3 bases and J lost 4, with 12 bases in between. The CDR3 reads CASSFSALGTEAFF. CDR3 bases: TGTGCCAGCAGCTTTAGTGCCTTGGGCACTGAAGCTTTCTTT.

V and J are TRBV21-1 and TRBJ2-7; the table's D call, TRBD2, was not checked against the DNA. TRBV21-1 is reported as a pseudogene. The CDR3 sequence is 15 residues long. In nucleotides, the CDR3 is TGTGCCACCATTCGACTACCGGGAGAGGGGTTCGAGCAGTACTTC. Translated: CATIRLPGEGFEQYF.

The V call is TRBV12-5, the J call TRBJ2-1, with 7 positions matching TRBD2. CDR3 length equals 18 residues. V lost 1 base, J lost 3 bases, and 12 bases stayed unmatched. CDR1 is LGHNT, CDR2 FRNRAP, per germline. CDR3 sequence reads: CASGLEVAGGRVYNEQFF. The CDR3 nucleotides are TGTGCTAGTGGTTTGGAGGTCGCGGGCGGGAGAGTCTACAATGAGCAGTTCTTC.

The chain has TRBV6-5 and TRBJ1-2; D is uncertain. This CDR3 spans 11 amino acids. From germline, CDR1 is MNHEY and CDR2 SVGAGI. The ends were cut back, 5 bases at V and 3 bases at J, with 4 bases in the middle. Here the CDR3 DNA reads TGTGCCAGCAGTCTAGACTATGGCTACACCTTC. Its translation is CASSLDYGYTF.

The chain combines TRBV5-5 with TRBJ2-7, with unresolved D. CDR1 is SGHKS, CDR2 YYEKEE, per germline (reference sequence). V gave up 0 bases and J gave up 3 bases, with 1 base separating them. The CDR3 length is 11 residues. CDR3 loop: CASSLGYEQYF. The CDR3 coding sequence is TGTGCCAGCAGCTTGGGCTACGAGCAGTACTTC.

The V and J genes are TRBV18 and TRBJ2-3, with TRBD2 identical over 9 bases. The germline V gene has CDR1 KGHSH and CDR2 LQKENI. CDR3 length: 16 amino acids. Trimming at V came to 1 base and at J to 0 bases, leaving 2 bases not matched to a gene. The CDR3 here is CASSPRLAASTDTQYF. DNA of the CDR3: TGTGCCAGCTCACCACGACTAGCGGCCAGCACAGATACGCAGTATTTT.

This sequence joins TRBV19 and TRBJ2-1; 8 bases fit TRBD2. The V gene end was trimmed by 5 bases and the J gene end by 3 bases; junction bases not matched to a gene: 9. Germline CDR1 and CDR2: LNHDA and SQIVND (reference sequence). There are 16 residues in the CDR3. CDR3 sequence: CASSPLGSGSYNEQFF. CDR3 coding DNA: TGTGCCAGTAGTCCCCTTGGGAGCGGGAGCTACAATGAGCAGTTCTTC.

This chain connects TRBV4-1 to TRBJ2-1; D could derive from TRBD1 or TRBD2 (5 bases each). The germline CDR1 and CDR2 sequences are MGHRA and YSYEKL. The V end lost 4 bases, the J end lost 6 bases, and 13 bases lay between the germline ends. This CDR3 has 14 residues. The CDR3 reads CASSPDRGFNEQFF. CDR3 in DNA: TGCGCCAGCAGCCCGGACCGGGGCTTCAATGAGCAGTTCTTC.

The V gene is TRBV6-1, the J gene TRBJ1-2, with D tentatively TRBD1 (5 bases). The CDR3 spans 14 residues. Germline V gene data show CDR1 as MNHNS and CDR2 as SASEGT. The V and J ends lost 4 bases and 7 bases respectively, with 16 bases between them. Here the CDR3 DNA reads TGTGCCAGCAGTGGGGGGACTGCGGAAGCTGGCTACACCTTC. Translated: CASSGGTAEAGYTF.

The chain links TRBV5-4 to TRBJ2-2; either TRBD1 or TRBD2 may supply D (5 bases each). V was shortened by 6 bases and J by 5 bases, with 11 bases between the two germline ends. Germline V lookup: CDR1 SGHNT, CDR2 YYREEE (reference sequence). CDR3 length: 13 residues. This chain's CDR3 is CASTSGRTGELFF. CDR3 nucleotides: TGTGCCAGCACCTCAGGGAGAACCGGGGAGCTGTTTTTT.